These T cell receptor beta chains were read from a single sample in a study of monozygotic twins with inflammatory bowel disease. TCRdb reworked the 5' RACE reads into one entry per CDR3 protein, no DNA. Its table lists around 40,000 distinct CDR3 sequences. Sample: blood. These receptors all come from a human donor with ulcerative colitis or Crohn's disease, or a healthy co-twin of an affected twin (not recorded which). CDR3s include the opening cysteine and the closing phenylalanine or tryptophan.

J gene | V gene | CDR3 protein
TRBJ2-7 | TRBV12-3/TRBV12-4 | CASSFGDPSSYEQYF
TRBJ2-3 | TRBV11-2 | CASSLEPSGGPISTDTQYF
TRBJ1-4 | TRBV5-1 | CASSLGPARNEKLFF
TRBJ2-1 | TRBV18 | CASSPSGTGNDEQFF
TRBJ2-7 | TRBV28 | CASSRQGREQYF
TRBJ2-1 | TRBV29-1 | CSVGTSGSRTDEQFF
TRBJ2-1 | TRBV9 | CASSPTLVNYNEQFF
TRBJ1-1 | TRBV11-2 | CASSSGQGRAEAFF
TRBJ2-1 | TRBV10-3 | CAIRNPGVAYNEQFF
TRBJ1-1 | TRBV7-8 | CASSGQRVFNTEAFF
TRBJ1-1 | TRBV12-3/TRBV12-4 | CASSSDRGWTEAFF
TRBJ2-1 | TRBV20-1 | CSAGGQGGYNEQFF
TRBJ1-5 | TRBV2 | CASSEGMRPFQPQHF
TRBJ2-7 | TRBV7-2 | CASSITGTSPSYEQYF
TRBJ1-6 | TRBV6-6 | CASKRDAGQGHF
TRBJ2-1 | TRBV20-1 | CSARPLQRAGQFF
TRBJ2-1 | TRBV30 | CAWSQGISYNEQFF
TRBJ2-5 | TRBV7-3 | CASSSRAKQETQYF
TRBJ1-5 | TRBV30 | CAWSPDRDQPQHF
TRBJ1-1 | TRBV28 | CASSFLWELTGQDLNTEAFF
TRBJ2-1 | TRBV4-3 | CASSQEPGVRNEQFF
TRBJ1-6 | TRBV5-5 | CASSPMAGTSYNSPLHF
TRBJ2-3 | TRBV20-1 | CSASSGGGGTSTDTQYF